This T cell receptor (beta chain) was documented in a study of T cells in Graves' hyperthyroidism and ophthalmopathy. The CDR3 is 13 amino acids. Unmatched junction bases numbered 5, after V lost 9 bases and J lost 1 base. Germline V gene lookup returns CDR1 LNHNV and CDR2 YYDKDF (reference sequence). Amplification of TCR beta CDR3 regions was performed using RNA transcripts as template. The TCR CDR3 was amplified in a first-round RT-PCR using the HTBI primer set. TCRdb re-analysed the multiplex PCR reads in MiXCR, keeping a single row per CDR3 protein. The profile covers approximately 590,000 distinct CDR3 sequences, with approximately 15% appearing a single time and about 7% taken by the ten largest.

The clonotype was recovered from a young woman with Graves' hyperthyroidism. What was sequenced was blood. The rearrangement uses TRBV15 and TRBJ1-1, with 7 bases fitting TRBD1. The CDR3 is CATKQGKNTEAFF. The DNA of the CDR3 is TGTGCCACTAAACAGGGGAAGAACACTGAAGCTTTCTTT.